The 3 T cell receptor beta chains reported below all come from one sample, sequenced in a study of blood T cell repertoires in COVID-19. The protocol was immunoSEQ multiplex PCR, while the TCRdb copy is restricted to in-frame clones and leaves out a portion. The sample lists approximately 180,000 clones; more than 70% were seen once. Sequencing used PBMCs or T cells enriched from blood (not recorded which). These receptors originate from a man aged 40-49 years who had recovered from COVID-19.

This chain's CDR3 is CASSLAGSDSGNTIYF. For the CDR3, the DNA is TGCGCCAGCAGCTTGGCTGGGAGTGATTCTGGAAACACCATATATTTT. The chain couples TRBV5-1 to TRBJ1-3; D is unclear. V was shortened by 0 bases and J by 1 base, with 11 bases between the two germline ends. The CDR3 has 16 amino acids. CDR1 is SGHRS, CDR2 YFSETQ, per germline.

The chain employs TRBV19 and TRBJ1-2; the D gene is possibly TRBD1 (6 bases). CDR1 is LNHDA, CDR2 SQIVND, per germline (reference sequence). The CDR3 runs to 13 residues. Trimming stripped 2 bases from V and 2 bases from J, with 6 bases between. CDR3 region: CASSITGNYGYTF. The CDR3 nucleotides are TGTGCCAGTAGTATAACAGGGAACTATGGCTACACCTTC.

In its sample, this clone was seen once. The chain links TRBV21-1 to TRBJ1-1; no check of the table's D call, TRBD1, against the DNA was made. TRBV21-1 is reported as a pseudogene. CDR3 length: 14 amino acids. The CDR3 region has the DNA TGTGCCAGCAGCCCACGGGACAGGGACACTGAAGCTTTCTTT. Protein sequence: CASSPRDRDTEAFF.